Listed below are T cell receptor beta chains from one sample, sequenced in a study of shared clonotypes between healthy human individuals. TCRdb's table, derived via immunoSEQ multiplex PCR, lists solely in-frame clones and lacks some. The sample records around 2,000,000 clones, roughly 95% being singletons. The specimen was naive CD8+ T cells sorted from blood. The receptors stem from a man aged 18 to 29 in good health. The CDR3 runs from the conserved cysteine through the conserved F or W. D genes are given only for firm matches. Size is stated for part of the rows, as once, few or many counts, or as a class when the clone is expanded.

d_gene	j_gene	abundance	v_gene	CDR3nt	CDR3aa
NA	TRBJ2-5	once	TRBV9	TGTGCCAGCAGCGTACACCATTCTGAAGAGACCCAGTACTTC	CASSVHHSEETQYF
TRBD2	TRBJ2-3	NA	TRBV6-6	TGTGCCAGCAGGTGGACTAGCGGGGGTGAAAAAGATACGCAGTATTTT	CASRWTSGGEKDTQYF
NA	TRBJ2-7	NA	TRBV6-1	TGTGCCAGCAGTGAAGCAGAAAGCGGGACAATCGCCTACGAGCAGTACTTC	CASSEAESGTIAYEQYF
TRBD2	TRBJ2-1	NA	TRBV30	TGTGCCTGGGACTCCGGGTCGGGGGGCAATGAGCAGTTCTTC	CAWDSGSGGNEQFF
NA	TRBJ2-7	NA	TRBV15	TGTGCCACCAGCAGAGATGGAGGCGTAGGGGCTCTCGAGCAGTACTTC	CATSRDGGVGALEQYF
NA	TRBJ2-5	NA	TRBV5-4	TGTGCCAGCAGCTGGTTCGGTGAGACCCAGTACTTC	CASSWFGETQYF
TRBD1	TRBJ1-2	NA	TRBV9	TGTGCCAGCAGCTCCCCCCTCCGGGACAGCCGGGAGAATGGCTACACCTTC	CASSSPLRDSRENGYTF
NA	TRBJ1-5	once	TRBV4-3	TGCGCCAGCAGCCAAGATTGGTCGGCTGCTCCCCAGCATTTT	CASSQDWSAAPQHF
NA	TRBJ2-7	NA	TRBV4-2	TGTGCCAGCAGCCAAGAAGTTCCGGGTGGTATTGTGATATACGAGCAGTACTTC	CASSQEVPGGIVIYEQYF
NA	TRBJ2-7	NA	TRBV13	TGTGCCAGCAGCTCCGGGGACTCCTACGAGCAGTACTTC	CASSSGDSYEQYF
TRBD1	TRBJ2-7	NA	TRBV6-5	TGTGCCAGCAGTGCCGGGACAGGAGGACCCTACGAGCAGTACTTC	CASSAGTGGPYEQYF